Sequencing of this T cell receptor (beta chain) was carried out in a study of cytomegalovirus exposure and HLA in healthy donors. Study conclusions and caveats: Cytomegalovirus association was assigned to approximately 160 TCR beta chains.

A single count supports this clone. Its antigen is as yet unknown. Amplification used 60 Vbeta primers and 13 Jbeta primers. The repertoire was sequenced with immunoSEQ multiplex PCR; TCRdb's copy has only in-frame clones and lacks some. Of around 170,000 clones in the sample, almost 85% were seen once. All the people who gave samples were healthy bone marrow donors. The sequencing sample was made of PBMCs. The sequence came from a woman in her forties or fifties in good health and CMV-seronegative.

The CDR3 DNA follows: TGTGCCAGCAGCTTGGGGGGACTAGCGGCCCACAATGAGCAGTTCTTC. This gives the protein CASSLGGLAAHNEQFF. J is TRBJ2-1 and V is TRBV5-4; 11 bases match TRBD2. With 0 bases clipped from V and 5 bases from J, the junction kept 4 bases outside the gene matches. Germline V gene lookup returns CDR1 SGHNT and CDR2 YYREEE (reference sequence). The CDR3 contains 16 residues.